A selection of T cell receptor beta chains follows, all from one sample in a study of shared clonotypes between healthy human individuals. The method was immunoSEQ multiplex PCR; TCRdb's version includes in-frame clones alone and lacks a portion of them. In the table there are about 680,000 clones, about 80% of which are singletons. The sequenced sample consisted of memory CD4+ T cells sorted from blood. The source of these receptors is a woman aged 30 to 39 in good health. CDR3s include the opening cysteine and the closing phenylalanine or tryptophan. The order of the fields is D gene, V gene, clone size, J gene, CDR3 protein, CDR3 DNA. A D gene is named only where the DNA matches it firmly. A clone size is listed for some rows: how often the clone was seen (once, few, many), or a class if it is expanded.

d_gene: -
v_gene: TRBV19
abundance: -
j_gene: TRBJ1-4
CDR3aa: CASSMDGDATNEKLFF
CDR3nt: TGTGCCAGTAGTATGGACGGGGATGCAACTAATGAAAAACTGTTTTTT

d_gene: -
v_gene: TRBV6-6
abundance: -
j_gene: TRBJ1-5
CDR3aa: CATNMGNQPQHF
CDR3nt: TGTGCCACCAATATGGGGAATCAGCCCCAGCATTTT

d_gene: -
v_gene: TRBV21-1
abundance: -
j_gene: TRBJ1-5
CDR3aa: CASSNCFGTGCYSNQPQHF
CDR3nt: TGTGCCAGCAGCAATTGTTTTGGGACAGGGTGTTATAGCAATCAGCCCCAGCATTTT

d_gene: -
v_gene: TRBV7-9
abundance: -
j_gene: TRBJ2-2
CDR3aa: CASSLAARSNTGELFF
CDR3nt: TGTGCCAGCAGCTTAGCGGCCCGGAGTAACACCGGGGAGCTGTTTTTT

d_gene: TRBD1
v_gene: TRBV4-1
abundance: -
j_gene: TRBJ1-3
CDR3aa: CASSQEGQGASGNTIYF
CDR3nt: TGCGCCAGCAGCCAAGAAGGACAGGGGGCGTCTGGAAACACCATATATTTT

d_gene: -
v_gene: TRBV20-1
abundance: once
j_gene: TRBJ2-3
CDR3aa: CSARVPDTQYF
CDR3nt: TGCAGTGCTAGAGTACCAGATACGCAGTATTTT

d_gene: -
v_gene: TRBV28
abundance: -
j_gene: TRBJ1-2
CDR3aa: CASTLGVSYGYTF
CDR3nt: TGTGCCAGCACCTTAGGGGTATCCTATGGCTACACCTTC

d_gene: -
v_gene: TRBV2
abundance: -
j_gene: TRBJ2-3
CDR3aa: CASRLQGRGYGTDTQYF
CDR3nt: TGTGCCAGCAGGTTGCAGGGGAGGGGGTATGGCACAGATACGCAGTATTTT

d_gene: TRBD2
v_gene: TRBV9
abundance: -
j_gene: TRBJ2-1
CDR3aa: CASSPRWGGSEQFF
CDR3nt: TGTGCCAGCAGCCCCCGGTGGGGAGGGAGTGAGCAGTTCTTC

d_gene: TRBD2
v_gene: TRBV18
abundance: -
j_gene: TRBJ2-3
CDR3aa: CASSPTTSGRSDTQYF
CDR3nt: TGTGCCAGCTCACCAACGACTAGCGGGAGGTCAGATACGCAGTATTTT

d_gene: -
v_gene: TRBV28
abundance: -
j_gene: TRBJ2-6
CDR3aa: CATLGRASSGANVLTF
CDR3nt: TGTGCCACACTCGGTAGAGCTAGCTCTGGGGCCAACGTCCTGACTTTC

d_gene: -
v_gene: TRBV5-6
abundance: -
j_gene: TRBJ2-2
CDR3aa: CASRAQSSTGELFF
CDR3nt: TGTGCCAGCAGAGCACAGTCTAGTACCGGGGAGCTGTTTTTT

d_gene: -
v_gene: TRBV6-1
abundance: -
j_gene: TRBJ2-3
CDR3aa: CASTGSPGDTQYF
CDR3nt: TGTGCCAGCACTGGAAGTCCGGGAGATACGCAGTATTTT

d_gene: -
v_gene: TRBV11-1
abundance: once
j_gene: TRBJ1-2
CDR3aa: CASSLAGTYGYTF
CDR3nt: TGTGCCAGCAGCTTAGCAGGGACCTATGGCTACACCTTC

d_gene: TRBD2
v_gene: TRBV5-3
abundance: few
j_gene: TRBJ2-3
CDR3aa: CARTLAGVGDTQYF
CDR3nt: TGTGCCAGAACCCTAGCGGGAGTGGGAGATACGCAGTATTTT

d_gene: TRBD2
v_gene: TRBV2
abundance: few
j_gene: TRBJ2-1
CDR3aa: CASSVLAGSPNEQFF
CDR3nt: TGTGCCAGCAGTGTACTAGCGGGATCACCCAATGAGCAGTTCTTC

d_gene: -
v_gene: TRBV30
abundance: -
j_gene: TRBJ1-3
CDR3aa: CAWSDPRSSGNTIYF
CDR3nt: TGTGCCTGGAGCGACCCGAGGTCCTCTGGAAACACCATATATTTT

d_gene: TRBD1
v_gene: TRBV2
abundance: once
j_gene: TRBJ1-2
CDR3aa: CASSLQGAEYGYTF
CDR3nt: TGTGCCAGCAGTCTACAGGGGGCAGAGTATGGCTACACCTTC

d_gene: TRBD2
v_gene: TRBV29-1
abundance: -
j_gene: TRBJ2-1
CDR3aa: CSVLLAGASYNEQFF
CDR3nt: TGCAGCGTTTTGCTAGCGGGAGCATCCTACAATGAGCAGTTCTTC

d_gene: TRBD2
v_gene: TRBV10-3
abundance: -
j_gene: TRBJ2-2
CDR3aa: CAISESYTSGSYTGELFF
CDR3nt: TGTGCCATCAGTGAGTCATACACTAGCGGGAGCTACACCGGGGAGCTGTTTTTT

d_gene: TRBD2
v_gene: TRBV4-2
abundance: -
j_gene: TRBJ2-3
CDR3aa: CASGRERTDTQYF
CDR3nt: TGTGCCAGCGGGCGGGAGCGCACAGATACGCAGTATTTT

d_gene: -
v_gene: TRBV2
abundance: -
j_gene: TRBJ1-4
CDR3aa: CASSWDGRRLFF
CDR3nt: TGTGCCAGCAGTTGGGACGGCCGGAGACTGTTTTTT

d_gene: -
v_gene: TRBV28
abundance: once
j_gene: TRBJ2-7
CDR3aa: CASRPGGRTYEQYF
CDR3nt: TGTGCCAGCAGACCTGGGGGCAGAACCTACGAGCAGTACTTC

d_gene: TRBD2
v_gene: TRBV4-1
abundance: few
j_gene: TRBJ2-3
CDR3aa: CASSQGLAGATTDTQYF
CDR3nt: TGCGCCAGCAGCCAAGGGCTAGCGGGAGCGACCACAGATACGCAGTATTTT

d_gene: -
v_gene: TRBV6-4
abundance: -
j_gene: TRBJ2-1
CDR3aa: CASSAHLLVGQFF
CDR3nt: TGTGCCAGCAGTGCCCACCTACTAGTCGGGCAGTTCTTC

d_gene: -
v_gene: TRBV21-1
abundance: -
j_gene: TRBJ1-2
CDR3aa: CASRGNRVTQGYTF
CDR3nt: TGTGCCAGCAGGGGAAACAGGGTAACTCAGGGCTACACCTTC

d_gene: TRBD1
v_gene: TRBV6-6
abundance: -
j_gene: TRBJ1-5
CDR3aa: CASTSRIGTGNQPQHF
CDR3nt: TGTGCCAGCACCTCTCGGATCGGGACAGGCAATCAGCCCCAGCATTTT

d_gene: -
v_gene: TRBV9
abundance: -
j_gene: TRBJ1-2
CDR3aa: CASSREDGRSNYGYTF
CDR3nt: TGTGCCAGCAGCAGGGAGGACGGCAGGTCTAACTATGGCTACACCTTC

d_gene: -
v_gene: TRBV7-9
abundance: -
j_gene: TRBJ1-3
CDR3aa: CASSKPDSPTSGNTIYF
CDR3nt: TGTGCCAGCAGCAAACCGGACAGTCCCACCTCTGGAAACACCATATATTTT

d_gene: -
v_gene: TRBV20-1
abundance: -
j_gene: TRBJ2-7
CDR3aa: CSASTPGQQYF
CDR3nt: TGCAGTGCTAGTACCCCGGGACAGCAGTACTTC

d_gene: -
v_gene: TRBV5-4
abundance: -
j_gene: TRBJ1-2
CDR3aa: CASSSNLGDYGYTF
CDR3nt: TGTGCCAGCAGCTCTAACTTAGGGGACTATGGCTACACCTTC

d_gene: -
v_gene: TRBV6-5
abundance: -
j_gene: TRBJ1-1
CDR3aa: CASSTGFGTEAFF
CDR3nt: TGTGCCAGCAGTACTGGGTTTGGGACTGAAGCTTTCTTT

d_gene: TRBD2
v_gene: TRBV5-1
abundance: -
j_gene: TRBJ2-5
CDR3aa: CASSLSAGGGETQYF
CDR3nt: TGCGCCAGCAGCTTATCGGCGGGAGGAGGGGAGACCCAGTACTTC

d_gene: -
v_gene: TRBV19
abundance: -
j_gene: TRBJ1-3
CDR3aa: CASSASGNTIYF
CDR3nt: TGTGCCAGTAGTGCCTCTGGAAACACCATATATTTT

d_gene: TRBD1
v_gene: TRBV6-1
abundance: -
j_gene: TRBJ2-2
CDR3aa: CASRGQGATGELFF
CDR3nt: TGTGCCAGCAGGGGACAGGGGGCGACCGGGGAGCTGTTTTTT

d_gene: TRBD2
v_gene: TRBV19
abundance: few
j_gene: TRBJ2-7
CDR3aa: CASRDGTSDIYEQYF
CDR3nt: TGTGCCAGTCGAGACGGGACTAGCGATATCTACGAGCAGTACTTC

d_gene: -
v_gene: TRBV4-2
abundance: -
j_gene: TRBJ2-7
CDR3aa: CASSQDLVQYEQYF
CDR3nt: TGTGCCAGCAGCCAAGATCTGGTTCAGTACGAGCAGTACTTC

d_gene: TRBD1
v_gene: TRBV29-1
abundance: -
j_gene: TRBJ1-2
CDR3aa: CSVERMGGGDGYTF
CDR3nt: TGCAGCGTTGAACGGATGGGAGGGGGCGACGGCTACACCTTC

d_gene: -
v_gene: TRBV5-1
abundance: few
j_gene: TRBJ2-6
CDR3aa: CASSFTGSSGANVLTF
CDR3nt: TGCGCCAGCAGCTTTACAGGGAGCTCTGGGGCCAACGTCCTGACTTTC

d_gene: -
v_gene: TRBV7-9
abundance: -
j_gene: TRBJ1-1
CDR3aa: CASSPGWPLLAEAFF
CDR3nt: TGTGCCAGCAGCCCCGGATGGCCGCTCTTGGCTGAAGCTTTCTTT

d_gene: TRBD2
v_gene: TRBV27
abundance: -
j_gene: TRBJ2-1
CDR3aa: CASSIQAGPYNEQFF
CDR3nt: TGTGCCAGCAGTATCCAAGCGGGACCCTACAATGAGCAGTTCTTC

d_gene: -
v_gene: TRBV27
abundance: -
j_gene: TRBJ2-7
CDR3aa: CASSSQVGVSYEQYF
CDR3nt: TGTGCCAGCAGTTCACAGGTTGGAGTTTCCTACGAGCAGTACTTC

d_gene: -
v_gene: TRBV18
abundance: few
j_gene: TRBJ2-7
CDR3aa: CASSPSTRDYEQYF
CDR3nt: TGTGCCAGCTCACCGTCGACTCGTGACTACGAGCAGTACTTC

d_gene: TRBD1
v_gene: TRBV5-7
abundance: once
j_gene: TRBJ1-2
CDR3aa: CASSSGQDYGYTF
CDR3nt: TGTGCCAGCAGCTCCGGACAGGACTATGGCTACACCTTC

d_gene: TRBD1
v_gene: TRBV30
abundance: -
j_gene: TRBJ1-5
CDR3aa: CAWSPGTAYQPQHF
CDR3nt: TGTGCCTGGAGCCCCGGGACAGCCTATCAGCCCCAGCATTTT

d_gene: -
v_gene: TRBV7-8
abundance: -
j_gene: TRBJ1-2
CDR3aa: CASSLESWPALPGYTF
CDR3nt: TGTGCCAGCAGCTTAGAGAGCTGGCCGGCCCTCCCTGGCTACACCTTC

d_gene: -
v_gene: TRBV2
abundance: -
j_gene: TRBJ2-1
CDR3aa: CASSEAWGGQNNEQFF
CDR3nt: TGTGCCAGCAGTGAAGCGTGGGGGGGACAAAACAATGAGCAGTTCTTC

d_gene: TRBD1
v_gene: TRBV4-1
abundance: once
j_gene: TRBJ2-7
CDR3aa: CASSQATGASYEQYF
CDR3nt: TGCGCCAGCAGCCAAGCGACAGGGGCCTCCTACGAGCAGTACTTC

d_gene: -
v_gene: TRBV10-3
abundance: -
j_gene: TRBJ2-6
CDR3aa: CAISSGAGANVLTF
CDR3nt: TGTGCCATCAGTTCGGGGGCTGGGGCCAACGTCCTGACTTTC

d_gene: TRBD1
v_gene: TRBV6-4
abundance: -
j_gene: TRBJ2-3
CDR3aa: CASSEGQGADTQYF
CDR3nt: TGTGCCAGCAGTGAGGGACAGGGGGCAGATACGCAGTATTTT

d_gene: -
v_gene: TRBV19
abundance: -
j_gene: TRBJ2-3
CDR3aa: CASSVRDTQYF
CDR3nt: TGTGCCAGTAGTGTCCGGGATACGCAGTATTTT

d_gene: TRBD2
v_gene: TRBV14
abundance: -
j_gene: TRBJ2-5
CDR3aa: CASSQGLAEGWETQYF
CDR3nt: TGTGCCAGCAGCCAAGGACTAGCGGAGGGGTGGGAGACCCAGTACTTC

d_gene: TRBD1
v_gene: TRBV28
abundance: -
j_gene: TRBJ1-1
CDR3aa: CASSSGQLNTEAFF
CDR3nt: TGTGCCAGCAGTTCGGGACAGCTGAACACTGAAGCTTTCTTT

d_gene: -
v_gene: TRBV14
abundance: -
j_gene: TRBJ1-4
CDR3aa: CASSQDIGQNNEKLFF
CDR3nt: TGTGCCAGCAGCCAAGATATTGGACAGAATAATGAAAAACTGTTTTTT

d_gene: -
v_gene: TRBV7-9
abundance: -
j_gene: TRBJ1-1
CDR3aa: CASSPRGTQGPTEAFF
CDR3nt: TGTGCCAGCAGCCCCCGAGGCACACAGGGTCCGACTGAAGCTTTCTTT